This T cell receptor beta chain was captured in a study of blood T cell repertoires in COVID-19. For the study at large: T cells, B-cell-depleted T cells, or PBMCs supplied cDNA or gDNA.

CDR1 LNHDA and CDR2 SQIVND come from the germline V gene (reference sequence). This CDR3 region has 14 residues. The V gene lost 7 bases and the J gene lost 7 bases, with 18 bases spanning the gap. This table comes from immunoSEQ multiplex PCR, and its TCRdb copy is limited to in-frame clones, with some not included. This sample has more than 30,000 clones, with approximately 94% found just once. Specimen: peripheral blood. The chain carries TRBV19 and TRBJ2-3; D perhaps matches TRBD2 (7 bases). The receptor was isolated from a human donor with active COVID-19. The donor label of this sample is uncertain. The CDR3 loop is CASTTGGPSHTQYF. The CDR3 DNA sequence: TGTGCCAGTACCACCGGGGGGCCTTCACATACGCAGTATTTT.